This TCR beta chain came from a study of vaccination effects on CD4 cells after COVID-19. Study context: Each participant was administered two doses of either the BNT162b2 or the mRNA-1273 vaccine. Study-level results: In the late period after vaccination, infection- and vaccine-induced clones contracted markedly. Early post-infection timepoints were missing from the study, which also had few convalescent patients.

With respect to this clone: The antigen is undetermined.

Germline trimming cut 5 bases from V and 7 bases from J; bases unmatched to any gene: 10. The CDR3 length is 16 residues. Germline assignment: CDR1 SGHVS and CDR2 FQNEAQ. The ViraFEST assay expanded antigen-specific CD4+ T cells with viral peptide pools before sequencing. Culture proceeded for 9 to 11 days, and CD4+ T cells were then isolated. The person's infection with SARS-CoV-2, confirmed by PCR, took place between March and December 2020. A density of approximately 2.2 million PBMC per well was used; these cells were cultured with approximately 10 IU/ml IL-2 and 10 ug/ml peptides. Produced via immunoSEQ multiplex PCR; TCRdb's table is partial and in-frame only. The sample lists 40,000 or so clones; 75% were seen once.

The sample was CD4+ T cells from PBMCs cultured with a peptide pool, taken before COVID-19 vaccination. This sequence joins TRBV7-8 and TRBJ2-1; 11 bases are shared with TRBD2. The clonotype comes from a human donor who had a prior SARS-CoV-2 infection. The DNA of the CDR3 is TGTGCCAGCAGCCCGTCCATAGCGGGGGGGAAAAATGAGCAGTTCTTC. As protein: CASSPSIAGGKNEQFF.